A single sample is the source of the 2 T cell receptor beta chains below, sequenced in a study of persistence of HIV-infected CD4 T cells. Their antigens are not known. Sequencing used immunoSEQ version 4 in survey mode. The data were produced by immunoSEQ multiplex PCR, yet TCRdb's version contains in-frame clones alone and is incomplete. Among around 13,000 clones listed, approximately 75% were seen once. Cells were stimulated with CMV-infected fibroblast lysates at roughly 9.1 ug/mL. CD4+ T cells upregulating both CD40 ligand and CD69 were sorted as responding cells. The sequencing used CD4+ T cells sorted from PBMCs after approximately 19-hour stimulation, collected from a patient who received antiretroviral therapy. These receptor sequences come from an adult man with HIV who was CMV-seropositive.

The chain is built from TRBV28 and TRBJ1-3, with D possibly TRBD1 on 6 matching bases. The V and J ends lost 6 bases and 0 bases respectively, with 15 bases between them. CDR1 is MDHEN and CDR2 is SYDVKM in the germline V gene. The CDR3 runs to 16 residues. CDR3 loop: CASSPPGAASGNTIYF. In DNA form, the CDR3 reads TGTGCCAGCAGCCCACCGGGGGCGGCCTCTGGAAACACCATATATTTT.

This clone has just a few counts. Compared with germline, one end of the junction differs, possibly owing to a read error. This chain joins TRBV3-1 (or the pseudogene TRBV3-2) and TRBJ1-2; TRBD1 matches at 8 bases. The CDR3 is 13 amino acids. CDR1 is LGHDT and CDR2 is YNNKEL in the germline V gene (reference sequence). CDR3 nucleotides: TGTGCCAGCAGCCAAGTGATCGGGACAGGCTGCATATTC. Protein: CASSQVIGTGCIF.